The rows below give T cell receptor beta chains drawn from one sample of a study of early stage breast cancer tumors. Here immunoSEQ multiplex PCR was the method, and the copy in TCRdb shows in-frame clones only, minus some. The sample consists of about 21,000 clones, roughly 76% of them appearing once. The sample was blood. Receptor source: a person in their sixties with breast cancer. The CDR3 runs from the conserved cysteine through the conserved F or W. D genes are given only for firm matches. A row's size may be missing; if present it is once, few, many or a size class.

J gene	D gene	clone size	V gene	CDR3 protein	CDR3 DNA
TRBJ1-2	.	.	TRBV5-1	CASSLESPNYGYTF	TGCGCCAGCAGCTTGGAGTCCCCTAACTATGGCTACACCTTC
TRBJ2-3	.	.	TRBV20-1	CSARVRDTQYF	TGCAGTGCTAGAGTGAGAGATACGCAGTATTTT
TRBJ1-5	.	.	TRBV23-1	CASSLQGDKRPQHF	TGCGCCAGCAGTTTACAGGGCGATAAACGGCCCCAGCATTTT
TRBJ2-1	.	.	TRBV7-2	CASSPMTSYNEQFF	TGTGCCAGCAGCCCGATGACTAGCTACAATGAGCAGTTCTTC
TRBJ1-2	.	few	TRBV27	CASITQDSGYTF	TGTGCCAGCATTACACAGGACTCCGGCTACACCTTC
TRBJ1-2	.	few	TRBV5-8	CASSLDLRGGYGYTF	TGTGCCAGCAGCTTGGACCTACGAGGTGGGTATGGCTACACCTTC
TRBJ2-1	TRBD2	once	TRBV5-1	CASRGSGVDGEQFF	TGCGCCAGCAGGGGTAGCGGGGTAGATGGTGAGCAGTTCTTC
TRBJ2-7	TRBD2	few	TRBV30	CAWSGRLAGDLYEQYF	TGTGCCTGGAGTGGCCGACTAGCGGGGGACCTCTACGAGCAGTACTTC
TRBJ2-7	.	once	TRBV2	CASSPNGMTYEQYF	TGTGCCAGCAGTCCCAACGGGATGACTTACGAGCAGTACTTC
TRBJ1-1	.	.	TRBV7-3	CASSPDRYWSTEAFF	TGTGCCAGCAGCCCCGATCGGTATTGGAGCACTGAAGCTTTCTTT
TRBJ2-2	TRBD2	.	TRBV5-6	CASSLGLAGSGELFF	TGTGCCAGCAGCTTGGGGCTAGCGGGAAGCGGGGAGCTGTTTTTT
TRBJ1-1	.	.	TRBV30	CAWSVWPAEAFF	TGTGCCTGGAGTGTATGGCCGGCTGAAGCTTTCTTT
TRBJ1-2	.	.	TRBV19	CASPQGSVYGYTF	TGTGCCAGCCCACAGGGTTCGGTTTATGGCTACACCTTC
TRBJ1-1	.	once	TRBV18	CASSPLLAGANTEAFF	TGTGCCAGCTCACCTCTTCTGGCGGGGGCGAACACTGAAGCTTTCTTT
TRBJ2-1	TRBD2	.	TRBV7-9	CASSLRGGEKKYNEQFF	TGTGCCAGCAGCTTACGGGGGGGAGAGAAAAAGTACAATGAGCAGTTCTTC
TRBJ2-1	.	.	TRBV4-2	CASSQEGAEQFF	TGTGCCAGCAGCCAAGAGGGCGCTGAGCAGTTCTTC